These 17 T cell receptor beta chains were sequenced from one sample in a study of blood T cell repertoires in COVID-19. Sequencing was performed with immunoSEQ multiplex PCR; in TCRdb, only in-frame clones are kept and a portion is missing. In the table there are 150,000 or so clones, approximately 92% of which are singletons. The sample consisted of peripheral blood. The receptors stem from a man aged 18 to 29 with COVID-19, enrolled during active disease.

The rearrangement uses TRBV10-2 and TRBJ2-1; 9 positions match TRBD1. Germline V gives CDR1 WSHSY, CDR2 SAAADI. This CDR3 contains 14 residues. V was clipped by 4 bases and J by 9 bases; unmatched bases: 7. The DNA for the CDR3 is TGCGCCAGCAGTGGGGGACAGGGTTTGAGTGAGCAGTTCTTC. This codes for CASSGGQGLSEQFF.

The chain recombines TRBV7-2 with TRBJ1-3; no definite D call. The CDR3 spans 14 residues. Deletions cut 5 bases from V and 0 bases from J, with 8 bases between. Germline values: CDR1 SGHTA, CDR2 FQGNSA. The CDR3 loop is CASSRDSSGNTIYF. The CDR3 DNA follows: TGTGCCAGCAGCCGGGATTCCTCTGGAAACACCATATATTTT.

V usage is TRBV3-1 (or the pseudogene TRBV3-2) and J usage is TRBJ2-1; 11 bases align to TRBD2. Germline CDR1 and CDR2: LGHDT and YNNKEL (reference sequence). This CDR3 has 17 amino acids. V trimming: 0 bases; J trimming: 7 bases; junction bases outside the gene matches: 8. CDR3 protein: CASSQEGGSSGRNEQFF. The CDR3 nucleotides read TGTGCCAGCAGCCAAGAGGGAGGGTCTAGCGGGAGGAATGAGCAGTTCTTC.

The count of this clone is one. The chain carries TRBV7-2 and TRBJ2-5, with TRBD1 identical over 9 bases. This CDR3 is built from 16 residues. Trimming removed 4 bases from V and 2 bases from J; junction bases left unmatched: 8. Germline lookup yields CDR1 SGHTA and CDR2 FQGNSA. The CDR3 spells CASSSHRGRVQETQYF. In DNA form, the CDR3 reads TGTGCCAGCAGCTCTCACAGGGGGCGGGTGCAAGAGACCCAGTACTTC.

The chain carries TRBV27 and TRBJ2-7; 8 bases match TRBD2. The V gene's germline CDR1 is MNHEY and CDR2 SMNVEV (reference sequence). This CDR3 has 14 residues. V gave up 6 bases and J gave up 4 bases; unmatched junction bases: 8. The CDR3 DNA reads as TGTGCCAGCAGGAAACTAGCGGTGGGGTACGAGCAGTACTTC. It is translated as CASRKLAVGYEQYF.

The chain recombines TRBV6-1 with TRBJ2-7; 10 bases fit TRBD2. The V gene's germline CDR1 is MNHNS and CDR2 SASEGT. CDR3 length: 14 amino acids. V dropped 2 bases and J dropped 2; count of bases not matched to a gene: 0. The CDR3 loop is CASSETSGAYEQYF. The CDR3 DNA reads TGTGCCAGCAGTGAAACTAGCGGGGCCTACGAGCAGTACTTC.

The chain joins TRBV7-8 to TRBJ2-7; 9 nucleotides line up with TRBD2. The CDR3 is 18 amino acids. The V segment lost 7 bases and the J segment 7 bases; nucleotides outside the gene matches: 23. From germline, CDR1 is SGHVS and CDR2 FQNEAQ. CDR3 nucleotides: TGTGCCAGCAACCGAGACAGGTACCGTCTAGCGGGACGGGGAGAGCAGTACTTC. It codes for CASNRDRYRLAGRGEQYF.

The chain couples TRBV27 to TRBJ1-2, with TRBD1 as a possible D gene (6 bases). Trimming removed 5 bases from V and 6 bases from J, with 16 bases in between. This CDR3 has 14 residues. Per germline, CDR1 MNHEY and CDR2 SMNVEV (reference sequence). The CDR3 nucleotides are TGTGCCAGCAGTCCCCGTGGCAGGGGAGATGGCTACACCTTC. It translates to CASSPRGRGDGYTF.

DNA of the CDR3: TGTGCCACGGACCGGGGGGACACCGGGGAGCTGTTTTTT. It encodes CATDRGDTGELFF. The V call is TRBV6-5, the J call TRBJ2-2; 7 bases match TRBD2. The CDR3 sequence is 13 residues long. Germline trimming cut 10 bases from V and 3 bases from J; bases unmatched to any gene: 5. Germline V gene data show CDR1 as MNHEY and CDR2 as SVGAGI.

The rearrangement joins TRBV30 to TRBJ2-5, with a weak D call TRBD2 (5 bases). The CDR3 contains 13 residues. Germline assignment: CDR1 GTSNPN and CDR2 SVGIG (reference sequence). V was pared by 2 bases and J by 5 bases, with 12 bases between. CDR3 amino acids: CAWSRGFRETQYF. The CDR3 DNA reads as TGTGCCTGGAGTCGAGGGTTTAGGGAGACCCAGTACTTC.

The chain is built from TRBV6-5 and TRBJ1-6, with D tentatively TRBD1 (6 bases). Deletions cut 5 bases from V and 7 bases from J, with 15 bases between. Per germline, CDR1 MNHEY and CDR2 SVGAGI. The CDR3 loop spans 15 amino acids. The CDR3 region is CASSRSGDPNSPLHF. DNA for the CDR3: TGTGCCAGCAGTCGCTCAGGGGATCCCAATTCACCCCTCCACTTT.

V usage is TRBV28 and J usage is TRBJ1-3; tentatively, D is TRBD1 (6 bases). Looked up from germline, CDR1 is MDHEN and CDR2 is SYDVKM. The V gene lost 3 bases and the J gene lost 4 bases, with 13 bases spanning the gap. This CDR3 spans 15 amino acids. CDR3 nucleotide sequence: TGTGCCAGCAGTTTGCTTAACAGGGCGGGAAACACCATATATTTT. Translated: CASSLLNRAGNTIYF. The variable domain in full, with the rest retrieved from reference TRBV28 and TRBJ1-3, is DVKVTQSSRYLVKRTGEKVFLECVQDMDHENMFWYRQDPGLGLRLIYFSYDVKMKEKGDIPEGYSVSREKKERFSLILESASTNQTSMYLCASSLLNRAGNTIYFGEGSWLTVV.

V is TRBV20-1 and J is TRBJ2-7, with TRBD1 matching over 8 bases. The CDR3 is 14 amino acids. V was pared by 3 bases and J by 3 bases, with 7 bases of the junction left unmatched. CDR1 and CDR2 (germline): DFQATT, SNEGSKA (reference sequence). The CDR3 loop reads CSASRQGAGYEQYF. The DNA for the CDR3 is TGCAGTGCTAGTAGGCAGGGGGCGGGCTACGAGCAGTACTTC.

Of note for this clone: At one of its ends the junction is not consistent with the germline gene, which may arise from a read error. The gene calls are TRBV6-1 and TRBJ1-2; a weak D match, TRBD1 (5 bases). This CDR3 has 10 amino acids. Germline CDR1 and CDR2: MNHNS and SASEGT. CDR3 coding DNA: TGTGCCAGCAGTGAATACAGGCAGCCCTTC. Its translation: CASSEYRQPF.

With respect to this clone: Other DNA sequences in the sample encode the same CDR3. The chain recombines TRBV11-3 with TRBJ2-1; a possible D gene is TRBD2 (6 bases). CDR1 and CDR2 from the germline V gene are SGHNT and YENEEA. This CDR3 contains 13 residues. Trimming shortened V by 1 base and J by 9 bases, and 10 bases separated the two germline ends. Written as DNA, the CDR3 is TGTGCCAGCAGCTTAGTACTAGCCGGTGAGCAGTTCTTC. Encoded protein: CASSLVLAGEQFF.

This rearrangement joins TRBV19 to TRBJ2-7, with D unresolved. Trimming left V 1 base short and J 0 bases short, with 7 bases between. CDR3 length: 14 residues. In germline, CDR1 is LNHDA, CDR2 SQIVND (reference sequence). CDR3 coding DNA: TGTGCCAGTAGTATAGCCCCCAACTCCTACGAGCAGTACTTC. The encoded protein is CASSIAPNSYEQYF.

For this clone: An end of the junction differs from the germline gene, which may be a read error. This chain links TRBV7-9 with TRBJ1-4; the D is unclear. The germline V gene has CDR1 SEHNR and CDR2 FQNEAQ (reference sequence). This CDR3 region has 15 residues. Here the CDR3 DNA reads TGTGCCAGCAGCTTAGAAGGAGGAACTAATGAAAAACTGCTTTTT. Translation gives CASSLEGGTNEKLLF.